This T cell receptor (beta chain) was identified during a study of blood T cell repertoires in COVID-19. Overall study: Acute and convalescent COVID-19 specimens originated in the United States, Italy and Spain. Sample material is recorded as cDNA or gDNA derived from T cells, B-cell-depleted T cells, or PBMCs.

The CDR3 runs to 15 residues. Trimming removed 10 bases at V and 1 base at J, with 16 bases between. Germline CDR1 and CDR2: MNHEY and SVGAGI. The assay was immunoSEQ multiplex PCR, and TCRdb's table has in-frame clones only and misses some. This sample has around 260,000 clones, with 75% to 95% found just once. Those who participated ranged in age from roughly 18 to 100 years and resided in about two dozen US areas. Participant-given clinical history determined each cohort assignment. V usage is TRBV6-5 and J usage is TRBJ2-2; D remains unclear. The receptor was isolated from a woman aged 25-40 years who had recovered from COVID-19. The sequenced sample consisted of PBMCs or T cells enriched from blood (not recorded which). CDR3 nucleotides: TGTGCCACCGCAATAAGACTTGAGAACACCGGGGAGCTGTTTTTT. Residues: CATAIRLENTGELFF.